This passage covers 6 T cell receptor beta chains from one sample sequenced in a study of blood T cell repertoires in COVID-19. Sequenced by immunoSEQ multiplex PCR; TCRdb stores in-frame clones only, minus some. The sample has around 300,000 clones, 70% to 90% seen once. Sequenced: peripheral blood. All receptors derive from a woman between 70 and 85 years old with COVID-19, enrolled during active disease.

The chain carries TRBV12-3 or TRBV12-4 and TRBJ1-1, with 11 positions matching TRBD1. The junction had 5 bases not matched to a gene; V was cut back by 11 bases and J by 3 bases. The CDR3 consists of 13 residues. The CDR3 DNA reads TGTGCCTCCGGGACAGGGGGTTACACTGAAGCTTTCTTT. Translating gives CASGTGGYTEAFF.

The gene calls are TRBV2 and TRBJ2-3, with TRBD1 matching over 8 bases. The germline V gene has CDR1 SNHLY and CDR2 FYNNEI. The CDR3 totals 14 residues. V trimming: 6 bases; J trimming: 2 bases; junction bases outside the gene matches: 4. The CDR3 loop is CASRRDRNTDTQYF. The CDR3 DNA is TGTGCCAGCAGGCGGGACAGGAACACAGATACGCAGTATTTT.

The chain couples TRBV6-5 to TRBJ1-2; 8 bases match TRBD1. Trimming at V came to 7 bases and at J to 4 bases, leaving 5 bases not matched to a gene. The CDR3 length is 13 residues. CDR1 and CDR2 (germline): MNHEY, SVGAGI. The CDR3 DNA follows: TGTGCCAGCACCGACAGGGGTCCCTATGGCTACACCTTC. This sequence encodes CASTDRGPYGYTF.

This sequence joins TRBV7-2 and TRBJ2-3; D gene ambiguous. Germline V gene data show CDR1 as SGHTA and CDR2 as FQGNSA. The CDR3 covers 15 residues. The V end was cut by 5 bases, the J end by 0 bases, with 12 bases between. This chain's CDR3 is CASSLTTPSTDTQYF. DNA of the CDR3: TGTGCCAGCAGCCTCACTACCCCTAGCACAGATACGCAGTATTTT.

The chain joins TRBV24-1 to TRBJ1-2; D remains ambiguous. The CDR3 is made up of 15 amino acids. Germline CDR1 and CDR2: KGHDR and SFDVKD. Trimming cost V 3 bases and J 0 bases, with 10 bases left between them. In nucleotides, the CDR3 is TGTGCCACCAGTGATGGACTGTCAGCTAACTATGGCTACACCTTC. This encodes CATSDGLSANYGYTF.

The V and J genes are TRBV30 and TRBJ1-6; D gene ambiguous. Germline CDR1 GTSNPN, CDR2 SVGIG (reference sequence). The CDR3 length is 12 residues. Between the trimmed V and J ends, which lost 1 base and 9 bases, there was a span of 7 bases. The CDR3 is CAWSGVGSPLHF. The CDR3 coding sequence is TGTGCCTGGAGTGGAGTTGGTTCACCCCTCCACTTT.